This is a list of T cell receptor beta chains from one sample in a study of Graves' ophthalmopathy and Graves' hyperthyroidism. TCRdb re-derived calls from the multiplex PCR reads in MiXCR, one entry per CDR3 protein. The table includes 900,000 to 1,200,000 distinct CDR3 sequences, 35% to 40% detected once. Sequencing used peripheral blood or thyroid tissue (not recorded which). Receptor source: an adult man with Graves' hyperthyroidism. Both conserved end residues are part of each CDR3. Fields, in order: V gene, clone size, J gene, D gene, CDR3 protein, CDR3 DNA. The D gene is left open where the match is weak. Clone size, where shown, is once, few, many, or a class for clones that have expanded.

v_call: TRBV9; clone_size: NA; j_call: TRBJ2-5; d_call: TRBD1; cdr3_aa: CASSVGTGVQETQYF; cdr3_nt: TGTGCCAGCAGCGTAGGGACAGGGGTCCAAGAGACCCAGTACTTC
v_call: TRBV11-2; clone_size: few; j_call: TRBJ2-6; d_call: NA; cdr3_aa: CASSPILQGRGANVLTF; cdr3_nt: TGTGCCAGCAGCCCAATCCTCCAGGGGCGCGGGGCCAACGTCCTGACTTTC
v_call: TRBV11-3; clone_size: many; j_call: TRBJ1-6; d_call: NA; cdr3_aa: CASSSRSPLHF; cdr3_nt: TGTGCCAGCAGCTCCCGATCACCCCTCCACTTT
v_call: TRBV20-1; clone_size: many; j_call: TRBJ2-5; d_call: TRBD1; cdr3_aa: CSTDRGQETQYF; cdr3_nt: TGCAGTACCGACAGGGGCCAAGAGACCCAGTACTTC
v_call: TRBV5-1; clone_size: NA; j_call: TRBJ2-5; d_call: NA; cdr3_aa: CASSGGTWDPNRETQYF; cdr3_nt: TGCGCCAGCAGCGGGGGGACATGGGACCCCAACCGGGAGACCCAGTACTTC
v_call: TRBV3-1; clone_size: NA; j_call: TRBJ1-2; d_call: NA; cdr3_aa: CASSHVGGYAF; cdr3_nt: TGTGCCAGCAGCCACGTGGGAGGCTACGCCTTC
v_call: TRBV25-1; clone_size: many; j_call: TRBJ1-2; d_call: NA; cdr3_aa: CASSEDLHGYTF; cdr3_nt: TGTGCCAGCAGTGAAGATTTACATGGCTACACCTTC
v_call: TRBV7-9; clone_size: many; j_call: TRBJ2-5; d_call: NA; cdr3_aa: CASSLGTAIQETQYF; cdr3_nt: TGTGCCAGCAGCTTAGGCACCGCGATCCAAGAGACCCAGTACTTC
v_call: TRBV20-1; clone_size: many; j_call: TRBJ2-7; d_call: NA; cdr3_aa: CSARGGSEATYEQYF; cdr3_nt: TGCAGTGCTAGAGGGGGTAGCGAGGCCACCTACGAGCAGTACTTC
v_call: TRBV10-3; clone_size: many; j_call: TRBJ2-7; d_call: TRBD2; cdr3_aa: CAISEGPTSGASYEQYF; cdr3_nt: TGTGCCATCAGTGAGGGTCCGACTAGCGGGGCTTCCTACGAGCAGTACTTC
v_call: TRBV30; clone_size: few; j_call: TRBJ2-5; d_call: NA; cdr3_aa: CAWSRQEKETQYF; cdr3_nt: TGTGCCTGGAGTAGACAGGAGAAAGAGACCCAGTACTTC
v_call: TRBV11-2; clone_size: NA; j_call: TRBJ2-7; d_call: TRBD2; cdr3_aa: CASSASGGITYEQYF; cdr3_nt: TGTGCCAGCAGCGCCTCCGGGGGGATCACCTACGAGCAGTACTTC
v_call: TRBV29-1; clone_size: NA; j_call: TRBJ2-5; d_call: TRBD1; cdr3_aa: CSAGTVQEAQYF; cdr3_nt: TGCAGCGCCGGGACAGTCCAAGAGGCCCAGTACTTC
v_call: TRBV6-6; clone_size: NA; j_call: TRBJ1-2; d_call: NA; cdr3_aa: CASSTRQDRYGYTF; cdr3_nt: TGTGCCAGCAGTACCAGACAGGATCGCTATGGCTACACCTTC
v_call: TRBV3-1; clone_size: NA; j_call: TRBJ1-5; d_call: NA; cdr3_aa: CASSQGGGYQPQHF; cdr3_nt: TGTGCCAGCAGCCAAGGCGGGGGCTATCAGCCCCAGCATTTT
v_call: TRBV5-1; clone_size: many; j_call: TRBJ1-2; d_call: NA; cdr3_aa: CASSLSSGTKLNYGYTF; cdr3_nt: TGCGCCAGCAGCTTGTCGTCAGGGACTAAGCTAAACTATGGCTACACCTTC
v_call: TRBV2; clone_size: NA; j_call: TRBJ2-3; d_call: NA; cdr3_aa: CASKERVGVDTQYF; cdr3_nt: TGTGCCAGCAAGGAGCGGGTGGGGGTTGATACGCAGTATTTT
v_call: TRBV11-2; clone_size: few; j_call: TRBJ2-7; d_call: TRBD2; cdr3_aa: CASSLRGASGPYEQYF; cdr3_nt: TGTGCCAGCAGCTTAAGAGGCGCTAGCGGACCCTACGAGCAGTACTTC
v_call: TRBV15; clone_size: many; j_call: TRBJ1-3; d_call: NA; cdr3_aa: CATSRDGYSGNTIYF; cdr3_nt: TGTGCCACCAGCAGAGATGGGTACTCTGGAAACACCATATATTTT
v_call: TRBV20-1; clone_size: many; j_call: TRBJ2-7; d_call: TRBD2; cdr3_aa: CSAGAGGLYEQYF; cdr3_nt: TGCAGTGCCGGAGCGGGAGGACTCTACGAGCAGTACTTC
v_call: TRBV9; clone_size: NA; j_call: TRBJ2-2; d_call: NA; cdr3_aa: CASSQEGYRELFF; cdr3_nt: TGTGCCAGCAGCCAAGAAGGCTACCGGGAGCTGTTTTTT
v_call: TRBV5-6; clone_size: many; j_call: TRBJ1-2; d_call: TRBD1; cdr3_aa: CASSPTDRDLNYGYTF; cdr3_nt: TGTGCCAGCAGCCCTACGGACAGGGATCTTAACTATGGCTACACCTTC
v_call: TRBV29-1; clone_size: NA; j_call: TRBJ2-7; d_call: TRBD1; cdr3_aa: CSTGDRGRYNEQYF; cdr3_nt: TGCAGCACTGGCGACAGGGGGAGGTACAATGAGCAGTACTTC
v_call: TRBV10-2; clone_size: NA; j_call: TRBJ1-1; d_call: NA; cdr3_aa: CASSPPRPTNTEAFF; cdr3_nt: TGTGCCAGCTCACCACCGAGGCCCACTAACACTGAAGCTTTCTTT
v_call: TRBV10-3; clone_size: NA; j_call: TRBJ1-6; d_call: NA; cdr3_aa: CAISEDGLATRYNSPLHF; cdr3_nt: TGTGCCATCAGCGAGGACGGTTTGGCCACGAGATATAATTCACCCCTCCACTTT
v_call: TRBV7-9; clone_size: many; j_call: TRBJ2-7; d_call: TRBD2; cdr3_aa: CASSNQRESYEQYF; cdr3_nt: TGTGCCAGCAGCAACCAGCGGGAGTCCTACGAGCAGTACTTC
v_call: TRBV10-2; clone_size: NA; j_call: TRBJ2-7; d_call: NA; cdr3_aa: CASSDSGHYEQYF; cdr3_nt: TGCGCCAGCAGTGACAGCGGACACTACGAGCAGTACTTC
v_call: TRBV6-5; clone_size: NA; j_call: TRBJ1-5; d_call: NA; cdr3_aa: CASSLRAGANQPQHF; cdr3_nt: TGTGCCAGCAGTCTCCGGGCAGGGGCGAATCAGCCCCAGCATTTT
v_call: TRBV5-6; clone_size: few; j_call: TRBJ1-5; d_call: NA; cdr3_aa: CASSLHREGMSNQPQHF; cdr3_nt: TGTGCCAGCAGCTTGCACAGGGAGGGAATGAGCAATCAGCCCCAGCATTTT
v_call: TRBV5-1; clone_size: NA; j_call: TRBJ2-2; d_call: TRBD2; cdr3_aa: CASRPQLAGNTGELFF; cdr3_nt: TGCGCCAGCAGACCCCAACTAGCGGGCAACACCGGGGAGCTGTTTTTT
v_call: TRBV28; clone_size: NA; j_call: TRBJ2-5; d_call: NA; cdr3_aa: CASSLSASPETQYF; cdr3_nt: TGTGCCAGCAGTTTGTCTGCCAGTCCGGAGACCCAGTACTTC
v_call: TRBV2; clone_size: NA; j_call: TRBJ1-3; d_call: NA; cdr3_aa: CASRLPGTGNTIYF; cdr3_nt: TGTGCCAGCAGACTTCCCGGGACTGGAAACACCATATATTTT
v_call: TRBV9; clone_size: NA; j_call: TRBJ2-7; d_call: TRBD1; cdr3_aa: CASTGGGTGVGEQYF; cdr3_nt: TGTGCCAGCACTGGGGGCGGGACAGGGGTAGGCGAGCAGTACTTC